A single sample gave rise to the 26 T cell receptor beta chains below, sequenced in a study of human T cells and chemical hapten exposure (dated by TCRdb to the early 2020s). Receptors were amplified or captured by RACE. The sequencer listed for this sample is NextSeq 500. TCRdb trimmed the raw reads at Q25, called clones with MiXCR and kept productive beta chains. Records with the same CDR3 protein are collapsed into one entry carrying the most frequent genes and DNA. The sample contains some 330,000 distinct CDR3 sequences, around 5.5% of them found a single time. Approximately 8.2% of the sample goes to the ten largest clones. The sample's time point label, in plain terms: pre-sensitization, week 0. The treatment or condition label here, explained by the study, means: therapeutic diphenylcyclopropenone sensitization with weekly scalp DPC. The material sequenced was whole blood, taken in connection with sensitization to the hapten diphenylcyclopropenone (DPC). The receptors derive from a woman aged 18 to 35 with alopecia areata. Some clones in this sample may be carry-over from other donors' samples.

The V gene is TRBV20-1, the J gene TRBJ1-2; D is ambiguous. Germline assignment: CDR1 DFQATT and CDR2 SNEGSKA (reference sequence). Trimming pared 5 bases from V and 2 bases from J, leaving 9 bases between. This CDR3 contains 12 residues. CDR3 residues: CSALLGNYGYTF. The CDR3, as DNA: TGCAGTGCTTTACTCGGAAACTATGGCTACACCTTC.

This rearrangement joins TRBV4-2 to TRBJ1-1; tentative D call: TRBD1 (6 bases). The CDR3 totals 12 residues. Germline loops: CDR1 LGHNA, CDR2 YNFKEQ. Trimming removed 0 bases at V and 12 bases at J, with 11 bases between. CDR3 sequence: CASSQERGSTFF. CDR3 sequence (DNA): TGTGCCAGCAGCCAAGAGAGGGGGAGTACTTTCTTT.

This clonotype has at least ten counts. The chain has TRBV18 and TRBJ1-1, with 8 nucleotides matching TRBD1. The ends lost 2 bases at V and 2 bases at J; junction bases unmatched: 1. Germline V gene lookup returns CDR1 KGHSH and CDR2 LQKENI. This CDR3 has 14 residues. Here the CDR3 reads CASSPGQGNTEAFF. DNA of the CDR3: TGTGCCAGCTCACCAGGACAGGGTAACACTGAAGCTTTCTTT.

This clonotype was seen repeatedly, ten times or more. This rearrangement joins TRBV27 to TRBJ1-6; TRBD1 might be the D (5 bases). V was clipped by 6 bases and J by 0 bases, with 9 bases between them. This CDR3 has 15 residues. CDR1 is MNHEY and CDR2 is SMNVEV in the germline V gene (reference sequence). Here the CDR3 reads CASRAGSSYNSPLHF. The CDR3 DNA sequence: TGTGCCAGCAGGGCAGGGAGCTCCTATAATTCACCCCTCCACTTT.

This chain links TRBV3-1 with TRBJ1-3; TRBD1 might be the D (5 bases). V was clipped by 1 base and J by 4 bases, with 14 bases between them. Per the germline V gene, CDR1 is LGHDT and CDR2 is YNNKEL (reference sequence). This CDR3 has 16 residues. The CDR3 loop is CASSQGYRDGGNTIYF. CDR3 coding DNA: TGTGCCAGCAGCCAAGGGTACCGGGACGGAGGAAACACCATATATTTT.

Here the CDR3 reads CASSQTGLPNTGELFF. Written as DNA, the CDR3 is TGTGCCAGCTCACAGACAGGGTTACCCAACACCGGGGAGCTGTTTTTT. The V and J genes are TRBV18 and TRBJ2-2, with TRBD1 matching 7 bases. The junction had 7 bases not matched to a gene; V was cut back by 4 bases and J by 2 bases. This CDR3 comprises 16 residues. Germline CDR1 KGHSH, CDR2 LQKENI.

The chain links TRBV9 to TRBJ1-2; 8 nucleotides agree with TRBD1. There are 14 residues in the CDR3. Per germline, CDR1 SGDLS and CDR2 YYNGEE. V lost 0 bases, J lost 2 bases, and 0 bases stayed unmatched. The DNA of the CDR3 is TGTGCCAGCAGCGTAGGGGACAGGAACTATGGCTACACCTTC. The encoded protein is CASSVGDRNYGYTF.

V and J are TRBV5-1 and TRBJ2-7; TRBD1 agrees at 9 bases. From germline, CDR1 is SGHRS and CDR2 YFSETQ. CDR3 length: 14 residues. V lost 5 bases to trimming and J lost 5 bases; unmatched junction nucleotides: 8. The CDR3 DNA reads TGCGCCAGCAGGTCGGGACAGGGATTCGACGAGCAGTACTTC. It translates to CASRSGQGFDEQYF.

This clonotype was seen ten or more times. This CDR3 reads CASSERQGTETQYF. In DNA form, the CDR3 reads TGTGCCAGCAGTGAAAGACAGGGGACCGAGACCCAGTACTTC. The gene calls are TRBV25-1 and TRBJ2-5; the match to TRBD1 covers 8 bases. The CDR3 runs 14 residues. CDR1 MGHDK and CDR2 SYGVNS come from the germline V gene. Trimming took 2 bases from V and 5 from J; bases not matched to a gene: 4.

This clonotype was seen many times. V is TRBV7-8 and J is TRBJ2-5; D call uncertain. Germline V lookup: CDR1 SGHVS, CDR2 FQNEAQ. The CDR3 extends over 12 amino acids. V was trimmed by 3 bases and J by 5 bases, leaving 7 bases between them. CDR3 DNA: TGTGCCAGCAGCTTCCTATTTGAGACCCAGTACTTC. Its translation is CASSFLFETQYF.

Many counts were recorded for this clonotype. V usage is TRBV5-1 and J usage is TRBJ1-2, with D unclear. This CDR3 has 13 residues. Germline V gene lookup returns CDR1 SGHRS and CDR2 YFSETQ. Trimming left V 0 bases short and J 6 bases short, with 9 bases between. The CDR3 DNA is TGCGCCAGCAGCTTGGATCGGGCACATGGCTACACCTTC. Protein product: CASSLDRAHGYTF.

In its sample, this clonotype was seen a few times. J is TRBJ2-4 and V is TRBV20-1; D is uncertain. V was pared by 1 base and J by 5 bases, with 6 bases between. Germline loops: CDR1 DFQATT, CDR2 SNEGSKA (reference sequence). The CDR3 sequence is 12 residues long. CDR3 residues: CSARVSENIQYF. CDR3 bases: TGCAGTGCTAGAGTTTCAGAAAACATTCAGTACTTC.

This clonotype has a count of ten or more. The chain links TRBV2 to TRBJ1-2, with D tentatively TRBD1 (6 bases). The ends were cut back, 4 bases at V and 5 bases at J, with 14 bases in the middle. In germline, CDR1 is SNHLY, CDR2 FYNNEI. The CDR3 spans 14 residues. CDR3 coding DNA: TGTGCCAGCAGTGGGGGCAGGGGTGATTATGGCTACACCTTC. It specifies CASSGGRGDYGYTF. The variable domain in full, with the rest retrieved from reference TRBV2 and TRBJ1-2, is EPEVTQTPSHQVTQMGQEVILRCVPISNHLYFYWYRQILGQKVEFLVSFYNNEISEKSEIFDDQFSVERPDGSNFTLKIRSTKLEDSAMYFCASSGGRGDYGYTFGSGTRLTVV.

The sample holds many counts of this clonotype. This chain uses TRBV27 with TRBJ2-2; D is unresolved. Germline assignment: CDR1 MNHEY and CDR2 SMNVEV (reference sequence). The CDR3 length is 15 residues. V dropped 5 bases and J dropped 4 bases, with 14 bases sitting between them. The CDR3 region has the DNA TGTGCCAGCAGTCCAAGAGGAGCCATCACCGGGGAGCTGTTTTTT. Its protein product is CASSPRGAITGELFF.

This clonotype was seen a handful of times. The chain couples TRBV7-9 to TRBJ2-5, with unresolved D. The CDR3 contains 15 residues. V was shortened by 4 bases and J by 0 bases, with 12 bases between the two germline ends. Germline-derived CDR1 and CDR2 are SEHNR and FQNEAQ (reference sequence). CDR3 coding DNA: TGTGCCAGCAGCTCCCAATCTTTTAACCAAGAGACCCAGTACTTC. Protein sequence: CASSSQSFNQETQYF.

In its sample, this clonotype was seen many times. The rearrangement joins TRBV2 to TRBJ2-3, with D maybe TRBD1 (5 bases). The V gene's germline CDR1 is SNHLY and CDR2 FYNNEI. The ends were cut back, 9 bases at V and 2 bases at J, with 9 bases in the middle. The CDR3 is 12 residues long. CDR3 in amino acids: CASQGSTDTQYF. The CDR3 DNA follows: TGTGCCAGTCAGGGTTCCACAGATACGCAGTATTTT.

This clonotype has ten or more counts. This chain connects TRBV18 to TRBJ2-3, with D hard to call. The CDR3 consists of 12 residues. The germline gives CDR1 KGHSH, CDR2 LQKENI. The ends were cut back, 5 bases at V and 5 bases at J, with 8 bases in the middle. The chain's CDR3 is CASSFVRDTQYF. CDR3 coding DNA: TGTGCCAGCTCATTTGTTCGAGATACGCAGTATTTT. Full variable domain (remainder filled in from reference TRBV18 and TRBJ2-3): NAGVMQNPRHLVRRRGQEARLRCSPMKGHSHVYWYRQLPEEGLKFMVYLQKENIIDESGMPKERFSAEFPKEGPSILRIQQVVRGDSAAYFCASSFVRDTQYFGPGTRLTVL.

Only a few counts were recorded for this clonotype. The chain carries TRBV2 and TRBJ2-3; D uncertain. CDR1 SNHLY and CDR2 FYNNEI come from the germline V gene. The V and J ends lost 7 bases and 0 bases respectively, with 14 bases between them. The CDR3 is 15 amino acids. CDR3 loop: CASTRRQTSTDTQYF. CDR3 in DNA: TGTGCCAGCACCCGACGGCAGACAAGCACAGATACGCAGTATTTT.

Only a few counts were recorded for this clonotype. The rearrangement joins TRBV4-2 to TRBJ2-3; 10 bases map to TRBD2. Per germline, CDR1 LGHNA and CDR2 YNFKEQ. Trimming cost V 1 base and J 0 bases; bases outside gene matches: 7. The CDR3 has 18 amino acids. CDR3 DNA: TGTGCCAGCAGCCAAGGGGTTAGCGGGGGGTTTAGCACAGATACGCAGTATTTT. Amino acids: CASSQGVSGGFSTDTQYF.

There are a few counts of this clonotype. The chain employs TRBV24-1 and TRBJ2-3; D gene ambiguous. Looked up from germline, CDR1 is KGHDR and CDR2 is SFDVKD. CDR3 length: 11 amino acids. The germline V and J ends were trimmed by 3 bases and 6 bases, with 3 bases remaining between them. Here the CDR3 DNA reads TGTGCCACCAGTGATGTCGATACGCAGTATTTT. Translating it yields CATSDVDTQYF.

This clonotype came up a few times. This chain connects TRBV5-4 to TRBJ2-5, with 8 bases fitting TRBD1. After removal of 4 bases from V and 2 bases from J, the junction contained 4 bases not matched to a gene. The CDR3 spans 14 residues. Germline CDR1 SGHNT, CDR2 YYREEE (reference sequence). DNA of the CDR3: TGTGCCAGCAGCGCCCGGACAGGGCAAGAGACCCAGTACTTC. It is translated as CASSARTGQETQYF.

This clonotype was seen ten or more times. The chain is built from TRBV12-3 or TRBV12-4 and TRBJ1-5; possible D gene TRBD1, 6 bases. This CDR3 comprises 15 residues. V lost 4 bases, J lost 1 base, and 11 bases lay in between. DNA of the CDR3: TGTGCCAGCAGTTCGGGGGGGCGAAGCAATCAGCCCCAGCATTTT. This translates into CASSSGGRSNQPQHF.

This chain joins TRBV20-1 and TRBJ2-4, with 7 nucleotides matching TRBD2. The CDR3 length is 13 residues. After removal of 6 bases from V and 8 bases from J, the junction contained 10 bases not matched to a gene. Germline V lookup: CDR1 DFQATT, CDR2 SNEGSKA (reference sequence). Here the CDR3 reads CSADGEGRDIQYF. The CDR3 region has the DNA TGCAGTGCAGACGGGGAGGGACGGGACATTCAGTACTTC.

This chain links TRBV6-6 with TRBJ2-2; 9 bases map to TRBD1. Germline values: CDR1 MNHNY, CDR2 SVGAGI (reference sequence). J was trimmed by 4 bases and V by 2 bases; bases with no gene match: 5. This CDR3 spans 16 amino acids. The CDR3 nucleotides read TGTGCCAGCAGTTACCCGACAGGGGGAAGCACCGGGGAGCTGTTTTTT. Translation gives CASSYPTGGSTGELFF.

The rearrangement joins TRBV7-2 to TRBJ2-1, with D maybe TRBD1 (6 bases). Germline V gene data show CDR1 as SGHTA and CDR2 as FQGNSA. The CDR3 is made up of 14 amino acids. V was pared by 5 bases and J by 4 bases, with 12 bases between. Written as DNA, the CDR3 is TGTGCCAGCAGCCCTTGGGGGCCATACAATGAGCAGTTCTTC. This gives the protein CASSPWGPYNEQFF.

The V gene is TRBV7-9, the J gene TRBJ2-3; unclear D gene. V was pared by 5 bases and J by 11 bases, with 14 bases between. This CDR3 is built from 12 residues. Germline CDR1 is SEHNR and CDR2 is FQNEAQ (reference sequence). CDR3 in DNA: TGTGCCAGCAGCCCCTCCCCGCTTGGGCAGTATTTT. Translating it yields CASSPSPLGQYF.